This entry concerns a single T cell receptor (beta chain). After removal of 5 bases from V and 2 bases from J, the junction contained 3 bases not matched to a gene. In germline, CDR1 is SEHNR, CDR2 FQNEAQ (reference sequence). This CDR3 has 15 amino acids. The data stem from a study of blood T cell repertoires in COVID-19. Study-wide background: T cells, B-cell-depleted T cells, or PBMCs supplied cDNA or gDNA.

Authors' methods: Reference gene primer amplification gave estimated nucleated cell counts. The table came from immunoSEQ multiplex PCR; TCRdb's copy has only in-frame clones and leaves some out. V, J and clone size derive from that table, while D and trimming were established from the DNA sequence. Of about 210,000 clones listed, roughly 88% are singletons. The chain links TRBV7-9 to TRBJ2-1; the match to TRBD2 covers 10 bases. Sequencing was carried out using peripheral blood. The receptor's source is a man in his late teens or twenties with active or convalescent COVID-19. The CDR3 spells CASSVTSGAYNEQFF. The CDR3 bases are TGTGCCAGCAGCGTCACTAGCGGGGCCTACAATGAGCAGTTCTTC.